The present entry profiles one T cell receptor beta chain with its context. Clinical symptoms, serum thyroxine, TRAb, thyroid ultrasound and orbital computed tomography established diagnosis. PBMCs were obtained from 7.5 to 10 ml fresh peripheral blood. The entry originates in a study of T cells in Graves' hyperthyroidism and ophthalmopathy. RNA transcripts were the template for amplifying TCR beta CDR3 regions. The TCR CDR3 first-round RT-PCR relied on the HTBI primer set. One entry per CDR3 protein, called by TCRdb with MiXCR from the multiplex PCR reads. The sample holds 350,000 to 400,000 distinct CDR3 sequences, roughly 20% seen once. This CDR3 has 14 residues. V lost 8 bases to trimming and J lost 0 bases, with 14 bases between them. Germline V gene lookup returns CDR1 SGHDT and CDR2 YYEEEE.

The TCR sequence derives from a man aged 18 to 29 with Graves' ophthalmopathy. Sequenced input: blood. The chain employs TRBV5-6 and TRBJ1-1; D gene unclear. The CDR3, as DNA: TGTGCCAGTACATCCGCAGACTTGAACACTGAAGCTTTCTTT. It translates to CASTSADLNTEAFF.